This T cell receptor (beta chain) stems from a study of CD8+ T cells in alopecia areata (dated 2018 in TCRdb). About the full investigation: Treated patients were enrolled in an open-label pilot trial of oral tofacitinib, 5 to 10 mg twice daily, for moderate-to-severe alopecia areata. Patients stayed on tofacitinib for 6 to 18 months and then had 6 months of follow-up off drug so that delayed response and recurrence could be assessed. The study used high-throughput TCRbeta sequencing to examine T cell clonal expansion in alopecia areata, in both the C3H/HeJ mouse model and human patients. In humans, TCRbeta sequencing was performed on scalp tissue and on sorted CD4+ and CD8+ peripheral blood T cells from healthy controls and from patients with patchy or totalis/universalis alopecia areata. Biopsies were taken from tofacitinib-treated patients at baseline and again at 4 and 24 weeks into treatment, and several of those patients also had a later scalp biopsy. Scalp clonality was compared across normal scalp (n=4), patchy alopecia areata scalp (n=8), and alopecia totalis/universalis scalp (n=8). The RNA source kit depended on sample type: the PAXgene miRNA kit for fixed scalp, the miRNeasy kit for PBMCs, and the RNeasy kit for mouse skin. Amplification of TCRbeta CDR3 regions was done by immunoSEQ multiplex PCR using 35 Vbeta forward primers and 13 Jbeta reverse primers.

Trimming removed 3 bases from V and 1 base from J, leaving 10 bases between the germline ends. From the cysteine through the phenylalanine, the CDR3 covers 14 amino acids. Only the CDR3 DNA stays, 42 bases, in frame from base 1. The germline V gene (reference sequence) supplies CDR1 SGHNT and CDR2 YYREEE. This specimen's time point label, interpreted: baseline before oral tofacitinib. Peripheral blood and lesional scalp punch biopsies were obtained from patients with alopecia areata. After PBMCs were isolated by density centrifugation and stained for CD3, CD4 and CD8, a FACSAria was used to sort CD4+ and CD8+ T cells. What the study reported, not specific to this receptor: Shared TCR sequences between patients were less evident than in mice, which may be partly attributable to HLA diversity in the patient population. Compared with normal scalp, lesional scalp, particularly in alopecia totalis/universalis, had higher clonality and more expanded CD8+ clones, which suggests antigenic drive. Unlike mouse skin, which is dominated by gammadelta T cells, normal human skin has resident alphabeta T cells that are also sequenced, and this complicates analysis of the scalp TCR repertoire.

This clone was picked up a small number of times. What this receptor recognizes is not known. Base qualities are missing; no much larger clone stands one base away. Receptor libraries were prepared by the immunoSEQ multiplex PCR assay. To provide template for TCR sequencing, every sample had RNA extracted and reverse transcribed into cDNA. SuperScript III was used for first-strand cDNA synthesis, primed with a 2:1 mix of oligo-dT and random hexamers. A synthetic immune receptor repertoire was used to gauge amplification bias, and whatever bias remained was removed computationally. Under the source paper's analysis protocol: After raw reads were preprocessed to remove errors, the CDR3 was defined following IMGT conventions as running from the conserved cysteine to phenylalanine. Clonality was computed as 1 minus the Shannon entropy, with the entropy normalized by log2 of the number of productive unique TCRs. Whether scalp clones were CD4 or CD8 was inferred by matching scalp TCRbeta sequences against CD4 and CD8 repertoires sorted from blood. Held by TCRdb, this immuneACCESS table contains in-frame sequences only and omits some clones. Under half of the omission traces to an unresolved V gene where checked; the cause of the rest is unknown. V and J calls and clone size are given by that table; D and trimming were obtained from the DNA. Here the sample has about 200,000 clones; approximately 61% occur a single time. 0.45% of the sample is held by the ten biggest clonotypes.

This TCR came from a human donor with alopecia areata. This chain joins TRBV5-4 to TRBJ1-2; the D gene cannot be resolved reliably. The source material was CD4+ T cells sorted from blood, sampled at week 0. The DNA sequence follows: TGTGCCAGCAGCTCTTTCCGGTTTAACTATGGCTACACCTTC. Its amino acids are CASSSFRFNYGYTF.